This passage covers 3 T cell receptor beta chains from one sample sequenced in a study of T-cell reconstitution after alpha-beta-depleted transplantation in children. For TCRbeta, the library was prepared with unique molecular identifiers. TCRdb re-called the PCR reads with MiXCR, one entry per CDR3 protein. The sample records about 400,000 distinct CDR3 sequences, 13% being singletons. The starting material was PBMCs, obtained from the stem cell graft. These receptor sequences come from a human donor who donated a stem cell graft to a child with Fanconi anemia.

This chain joins TRBV10-2 and TRBJ2-2; D may be TRBD1 (5 bases). Germline CDR1 WSHSY, CDR2 SAAADI. V dropped 7 bases and J dropped 0 bases, with 9 bases sitting between them. The CDR3 sequence is 14 residues long. CDR3 in DNA: TGCGCCAGCAAACCAGGGACGAACACCGGGGAGCTGTTTTTT. Residues: CASKPGTNTGELFF.

This clonotype has a handful of counts. The chain joins TRBV7-9 to TRBJ2-1; 8 nucleotides match TRBD2. Germline V lookup: CDR1 SEHNR, CDR2 FQNEAQ (reference sequence). This CDR3 is built from 17 residues. V lost 2 bases and J lost 8; bases outside the gene matches: 14. The DNA for the CDR3 is TGTGCCAGCAGCTTAAGGGTCCTAGCGGGTCTAATTGATGAGCAGTTCTTC. Encoded protein: CASSLRVLAGLIDEQFF.

This clonotype was observed many times. The gene calls are TRBV24-1 and TRBJ2-3, with no clear D. Looked up from germline, CDR1 is KGHDR and CDR2 is SFDVKD. The CDR3 has 16 amino acids. V was pared by 4 bases and J by 1 base, with 14 bases between. CDR3 sequence reads: CATSDPSPVGTDTQYF. Written as DNA, the CDR3 is TGTGCCACCAGTGACCCGTCTCCGGTAGGCACAGATACGCAGTATTTT.